This T cell receptor (beta chain) was identified in a study of CD8+ T cells in alopecia areata. Whole-study context: Tofacitinib administration persisted for 6 to 18 months, succeeded by 6 months off drug.

In regard to this clone: Antigen specificity is unknown.

Germline lookup yields CDR1 MNHEY and CDR2 SMNVEV (reference sequence). The CDR3 length is 14 residues. V gave up 3 bases and J gave up 4 bases; unmatched junction bases: 6. Extraction of RNA preceded its reverse transcription into cDNA, which served as the sequencing template. The method was immunoSEQ multiplex PCR; TCRdb's version includes in-frame clones alone and lacks a portion of them. Of approximately 59,000 clones in the sample, around half were seen once. Punch biopsies of lesional scalp, plus peripheral blood, were taken from alopecia areata patients. Overall study results and limits: Sequence data from scalp samples additionally include resident alphabeta T cells of normal skin.

The sample consisted of CD8+ T cells sorted from blood, taken at week 0. The clonotype was recovered from a human donor with alopecia areata. This rearrangement joins TRBV27 to TRBJ2-7, with 7 bases lining up with TRBD1. The CDR3 DNA reads TGTGCCAGCAGTTTGGGGACAGACCCTTACGAGCAGTACTTC. Translation: CASSLGTDPYEQYF.